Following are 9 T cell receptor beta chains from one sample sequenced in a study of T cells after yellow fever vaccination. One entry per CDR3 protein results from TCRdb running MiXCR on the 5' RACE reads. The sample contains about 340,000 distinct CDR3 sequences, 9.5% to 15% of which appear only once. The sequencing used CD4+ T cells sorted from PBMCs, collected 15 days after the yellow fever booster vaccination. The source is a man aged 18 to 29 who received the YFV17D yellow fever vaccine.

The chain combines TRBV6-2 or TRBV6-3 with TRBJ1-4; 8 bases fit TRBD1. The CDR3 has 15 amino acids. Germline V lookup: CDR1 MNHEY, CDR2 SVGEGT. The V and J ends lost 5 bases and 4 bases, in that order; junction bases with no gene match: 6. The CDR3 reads CASSPPGQVNEKLFF. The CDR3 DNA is TGTGCCAGCAGTCCCCCGGGACAGGTTAATGAAAAACTGTTTTTT.

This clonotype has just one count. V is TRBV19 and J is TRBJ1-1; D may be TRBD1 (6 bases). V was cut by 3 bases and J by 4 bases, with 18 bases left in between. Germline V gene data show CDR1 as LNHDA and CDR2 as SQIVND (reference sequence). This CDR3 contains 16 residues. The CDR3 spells CASSMRGGPRSTEAFF. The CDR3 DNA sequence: TGTGCCAGTAGTATGAGGGGGGGACCGCGGAGCACTGAAGCTTTCTTT.

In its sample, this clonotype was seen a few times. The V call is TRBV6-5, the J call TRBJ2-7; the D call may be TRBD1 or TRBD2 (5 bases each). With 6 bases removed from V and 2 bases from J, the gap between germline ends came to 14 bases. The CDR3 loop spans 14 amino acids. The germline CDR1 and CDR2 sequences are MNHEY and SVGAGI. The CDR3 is CASSRGEATYEQYF. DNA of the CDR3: TGTGCCAGCAGCCGAGGGGAAGCCACCTACGAGCAGTACTTC.

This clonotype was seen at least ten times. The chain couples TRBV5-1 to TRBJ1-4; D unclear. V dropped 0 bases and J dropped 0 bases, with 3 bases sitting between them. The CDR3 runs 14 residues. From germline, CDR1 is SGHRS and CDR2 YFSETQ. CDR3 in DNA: TGCGCCAGCAGCTTGGGAACAACTAATGAAAAACTGTTTTTT. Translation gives CASSLGTTNEKLFF.

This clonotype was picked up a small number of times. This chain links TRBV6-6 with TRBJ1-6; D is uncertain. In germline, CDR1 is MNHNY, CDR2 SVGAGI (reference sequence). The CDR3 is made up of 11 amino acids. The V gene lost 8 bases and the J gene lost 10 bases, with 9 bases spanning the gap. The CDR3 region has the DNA TGTGCCAGCGCGGCCACATCACCCCTCCACTTT. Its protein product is CASAATSPLHF.

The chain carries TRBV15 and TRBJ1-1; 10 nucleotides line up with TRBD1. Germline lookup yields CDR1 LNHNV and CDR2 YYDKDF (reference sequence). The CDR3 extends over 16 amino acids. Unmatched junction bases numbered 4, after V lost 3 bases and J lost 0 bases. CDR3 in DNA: TGTGCCACCAGCAGTCGACAGGGGGCCTTGAACACTGAAGCTTTCTTT. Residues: CATSSRQGALNTEAFF.

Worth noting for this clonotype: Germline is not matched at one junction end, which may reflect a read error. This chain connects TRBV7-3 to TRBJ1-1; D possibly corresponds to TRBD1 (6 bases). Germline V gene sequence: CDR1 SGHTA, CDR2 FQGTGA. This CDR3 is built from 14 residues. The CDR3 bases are TGTGCCAGCAGCTTAGGGGGGCGCGGCACTGAAGCTATCTTT. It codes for CASSLGGRGTEAIF.

The CDR3 nucleotides read TGTGCCAGCAGGGGTGACCCCACCTACGAGCAGTACGTC. Its protein is CASRGDPTYEQYV. The V call is TRBV6-1, the J call TRBJ2-7; D gene uncertain. Per germline, CDR1 MNHNS and CDR2 SASEGT. This CDR3 is built from 13 residues. With 6 bases removed from V and 2 bases from J, the gap between germline ends came to 11 bases.

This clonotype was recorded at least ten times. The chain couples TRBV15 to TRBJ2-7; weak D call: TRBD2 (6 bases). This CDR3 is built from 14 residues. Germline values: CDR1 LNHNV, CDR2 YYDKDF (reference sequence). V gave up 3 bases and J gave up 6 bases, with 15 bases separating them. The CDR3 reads CATSRSGLQGEQYV. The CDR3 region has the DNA TGTGCCACCAGCAGGTCGGGACTCCAGGGCGAGCAGTACGTC.